This TCR beta chain stems from a study of shared clonotypes between healthy human individuals. Findings of the study overall: Among the subsets, naive ones generally showed larger estimated richness than memory ones. Rarefaction gave evidence that sorted-subset sequencing remained incomplete despite large depth.

This clone appeared a single time. Its antigen is undetermined. The length of the CDR3 is 14 residues. V was trimmed by 4 bases and J by 1 base, leaving 8 bases between them. CDR1 is SGHDN and CDR2 is FVKESK in the germline V gene. TCRdb keeps only in-frame clones here, not all; method: immunoSEQ multiplex PCR. The table includes 2 million to 2.5 million clones, 80% to 95% detected once. This clonotype originated in a man between 18 and 35 years old in good health. Some clones in this sample may be carry-over from other donors' samples. The chain is built from TRBV14 and TRBJ1-3, with D tentatively TRBD1 (5 bases). What was sequenced was naive CD4+ T cells from PBMCs. Subset: CD45RA+ positively selected. DNA of the CDR3: TGTGCCAGCAGCCGACAGCTATCTGGAAACACCATATATTTT. This gives the protein CASSRQLSGNTIYF.